This T cell receptor beta chain comes out of a study of vaccination effects on CD4 cells after COVID-19. On the study more broadly: Post-vaccine draws lagged the second dose by a median of 72 days.

This CDR3 region has 14 residues. Germline values: CDR1 MNHNY, CDR2 SVGAGI (reference sequence). Trimming removed 6 bases at V and 0 bases at J, with 9 bases between. Note on this clone: Its matching antigen is unknown.

Repertoires were generated with immunoSEQ multiplex PCR, while TCRdb's copy carries only in-frame clones and drops some. The data contain tens of thousands of clones, approximately 81% of them singletons. The authors isolated CD4+ T cells after nine to eleven days of culture. Their SARS-CoV-2 infection, verified by PCR, occurred between March and December 2020. Participants received two doses of either the BNT162b2 or mRNA-1273 vaccine. This rearrangement joins TRBV6-6 to TRBJ1-5; a weak D match, TRBD1 (5 bases). Sequencing used CD4+ T cells from PBMCs cultured without peptide, obtained after COVID-19 vaccination. This TCR was recovered from a human donor who had a prior SARS-CoV-2 infection. CDR3: CASSLQASNQPQHF. In nucleotides, the CDR3 is TGTGCCAGCAGCTTACAGGCTAGCAATCAGCCCCAGCATTTT.